The rows below give T cell receptor beta chains drawn from one sample of a study of shared clonotypes between healthy human individuals. TCRdb's copy holds only in-frame clones and misses some; the assay was immunoSEQ multiplex PCR. The sample lists approximately 99,000 clones, roughly two thirds occurring once. The material sequenced was memory CD8+ T cells sorted from blood. The receptors were sampled from a woman aged 30 to 39 in good health. CDR3s include the opening cysteine and the closing phenylalanine or tryptophan. Fields, in order: clone size, D gene, V gene, J gene, CDR3 length, CDR3 protein, CDR3 DNA. The D gene is left open where the match is weak. Part of the rows lack a size; the others show once, few, many or a class for expanded clones.

clone size: few; D gene: -; V gene: TRBV18; J gene: TRBJ1-1; CDR3 length: 14; CDR3 protein: CASSPTTANTEAFF; CDR3 DNA: TGTGCCAGCTCACCAACAACAGCGAACACTGAAGCTTTCTTT
clone size: -; D gene: -; V gene: TRBV7-3; J gene: TRBJ2-7; CDR3 length: 14; CDR3 protein: CASSFYPRWDEQYF; CDR3 DNA: TGTGCCAGCAGCTTTTATCCCCGATGGGACGAGCAGTACTTC
clone size: -; D gene: -; V gene: TRBV10-3; J gene: TRBJ2-3; CDR3 length: 13; CDR3 protein: CATGGYNTDTQYF; CDR3 DNA: TGTGCCACCGGCGGGTACAACACAGATACGCAGTATTTT
clone size: once; D gene: -; V gene: TRBV7-2; J gene: TRBJ2-7; CDR3 length: 15; CDR3 protein: CASSFYFKTAGEQYF; CDR3 DNA: TGTGCCAGCAGCTTTTACTTTAAGACGGCGGGCGAGCAGTACTTC
clone size: -; D gene: -; V gene: TRBV10-2; J gene: TRBJ1-2; CDR3 length: 13; CDR3 protein: CASNTQGDYGYTF; CDR3 DNA: TGCGCCAGCAACACCCAGGGTGACTATGGCTACACCTTC
clone size: few; D gene: -; V gene: TRBV28; J gene: TRBJ2-3; CDR3 length: 16; CDR3 protein: CASSLLVDSSTDTQYF; CDR3 DNA: TGTGCCAGCAGTTTACTGGTAGACAGTTCCACAGATACGCAGTATTTT
clone size: many; D gene: TRBD1; V gene: TRBV7-6; J gene: TRBJ2-1; CDR3 length: 17; CDR3 protein: CASSLPRGGTGGFEQFF; CDR3 DNA: TGTGCCAGCAGCTTGCCCCGCGGCGGGACAGGGGGCTTTGAGCAGTTCTTC
clone size: -; D gene: -; V gene: TRBV5-4; J gene: TRBJ2-7; CDR3 length: 11; CDR3 protein: CASSLYYEQYF; CDR3 DNA: TGTGCCAGCAGCTTGTACTACGAGCAGTACTTC
clone size: -; D gene: TRBD2; V gene: TRBV7-9; J gene: TRBJ2-2; CDR3 length: 15; CDR3 protein: CASSWGLAGAGELFF; CDR3 DNA: TGTGCCAGCAGCTGGGGACTAGCGGGAGCCGGGGAGCTGTTTTTT
clone size: -; D gene: -; V gene: TRBV5-6; J gene: TRBJ2-5; CDR3 length: 14; CDR3 protein: CASSLGPSQETQYF; CDR3 DNA: TGTGCCAGCAGCTTGGGGCCGAGCCAAGAGACCCAGTACTTC
clone size: -; D gene: -; V gene: TRBV4-1; J gene: TRBJ2-1; CDR3 length: 15; CDR3 protein: CASSQPRDGGNEQFF; CDR3 DNA: TGCGCCAGCAGCCAGCCCCGGGACGGCGGGAATGAGCAGTTCTTC
clone size: -; D gene: -; V gene: TRBV14; J gene: TRBJ2-7; CDR3 length: 11; CDR3 protein: CASSQTYEQYF; CDR3 DNA: TGTGCCAGCAGCCAAACCTACGAGCAGTACTTC
clone size: -; D gene: -; V gene: TRBV6-1; J gene: TRBJ2-7; CDR3 length: 14; CDR3 protein: CASSESGSSYEQYF; CDR3 DNA: TGTGCCAGCAGTGAAAGCGGCTCCTCCTACGAGCAGTACTTC
clone size: -; D gene: -; V gene: TRBV7-9; J gene: TRBJ2-5; CDR3 length: 17; CDR3 protein: CASSLGQGRRAWETQYF; CDR3 DNA: TGTGCCAGCAGCTTAGGCCAGGGTCGGAGGGCCTGGGAGACCCAGTACTTC
clone size: once; D gene: TRBD2; V gene: TRBV5-8; J gene: TRBJ2-7; CDR3 length: 16; CDR3 protein: CASSQEGAGDPYEQYF; CDR3 DNA: TGTGCCAGCAGCCAAGAAGGGGCGGGAGATCCCTACGAGCAGTACTTC
clone size: -; D gene: TRBD1; V gene: TRBV29-1; J gene: TRBJ2-7; CDR3 length: 13; CDR3 protein: CSVRTGGTYEQYF; CDR3 DNA: TGCAGCGTTCGGACAGGGGGAACCTACGAGCAGTACTTC
clone size: -; D gene: TRBD2; V gene: TRBV6-4; J gene: TRBJ2-7; CDR3 length: 15; CDR3 protein: CASSERLAGAYEQYF; CDR3 DNA: TGTGCCAGCAGTGAAAGACTAGCGGGAGCCTACGAGCAGTACTTC
clone size: once; D gene: -; V gene: TRBV27; J gene: TRBJ2-6; CDR3 length: 16; CDR3 protein: CASSSPVFSGANVLTF; CDR3 DNA: TGTGCCAGCAGTTCTCCAGTCTTCTCTGGGGCCAACGTCCTGACTTTC
clone size: -; D gene: TRBD1; V gene: TRBV5-4; J gene: TRBJ2-5; CDR3 length: 15; CDR3 protein: CASSFGQGAGGTQYF; CDR3 DNA: TGTGCCAGCAGCTTTGGACAGGGGGCTGGCGGGACCCAGTACTTC
clone size: -; D gene: -; V gene: TRBV29-1; J gene: TRBJ2-7; CDR3 length: 12; CDR3 protein: CSVEAGAGRQYF; CDR3 DNA: TGCAGCGTTGAAGCAGGGGCAGGCCGACAGTACTTC
clone size: -; D gene: -; V gene: TRBV14; J gene: TRBJ2-3; CDR3 length: 14; CDR3 protein: CASSPGRSGDTQYF; CDR3 DNA: TGTGCCAGCAGCCCGGGGCGGTCTGGGGATACGCAGTATTTT
clone size: few; D gene: -; V gene: TRBV7-6; J gene: TRBJ2-1; CDR3 length: 12; CDR3 protein: CASSLGSFEQFF; CDR3 DNA: TGTGCCAGCAGCTTAGGCAGCTTTGAGCAGTTCTTC
clone size: -; D gene: TRBD1; V gene: TRBV11-2; J gene: TRBJ2-2; CDR3 length: 17; CDR3 protein: CASSSRPQGAVTGELFF; CDR3 DNA: TGTGCCAGCAGCTCACGCCCTCAGGGGGCGGTTACCGGGGAGCTGTTTTTT
clone size: -; D gene: -; V gene: TRBV18; J gene: TRBJ1-4; CDR3 length: 15; CDR3 protein: CASSLRRTTNEKLFF; CDR3 DNA: TGTGCCAGCTCCCTGCGCCGGACAACTAATGAAAAACTGTTTTTT
clone size: -; D gene: -; V gene: TRBV5-6; J gene: TRBJ1-2; CDR3 length: 15; CDR3 protein: CASSSRDTAISGYTF; CDR3 DNA: TGTGCCAGCAGCTCGCGGGACACCGCTATAAGCGGCTACACCTTC
clone size: -; D gene: -; V gene: TRBV7-2; J gene: TRBJ2-3; CDR3 length: 14; CDR3 protein: CASSSWTFTDTQYF; CDR3 DNA: TGTGCCAGCAGCTCCTGGACTTTCACAGATACGCAGTATTTT